This T cell receptor (beta chain) comes out of a study of blood T cell repertoires in COVID-19. Profiled with immunoSEQ multiplex PCR; TCRdb holds only in-frame clones, not every one. The data contain 25,000 to 35,000 clones, about 91% of them singletons. CDR3 length: 14 amino acids. CDR1 and CDR2 from the germline V gene are PRHDT and FYEKMQ (reference sequence). V was trimmed by 6 bases and J by 2 bases, leaving 11 bases between them. The rearrangement links TRBV13 to TRBJ1-3, with D possibly matching TRBD1 (5 bases). Sample: peripheral blood. The clonotype comes from a human donor in a cohort sampled during active COVID-19. The CDR3: CASRQGWPGNTIYF. The CDR3 region has the DNA TGTGCCAGCAGGCAGGGATGGCCTGGAAACACCATATATTTT.